This T cell receptor (beta chain) derives from a study of blood T cell repertoires in COVID-19. Overall study context: Samples of COVID-19 (acute and convalescent) were obtained from the United States, Italy and Spain.

Clones were read by immunoSEQ multiplex PCR, and TCRdb kept only the in-frame ones, dropping some. In the table there are fewer than 110,000 clones, 89% of which are singletons. CDR3 length: 15 amino acids. Per the germline V gene, CDR1 is LNHDA and CDR2 is SQIVND (reference sequence). The germline V and J ends were trimmed by 1 base and 0 bases, with 9 bases remaining between them. The TCR sequence derives from a woman aged 60-75 years with acute or convalescent COVID-19. The sequenced sample consisted of peripheral blood. The V and J genes are TRBV19 and TRBJ1-1; D gene uncertain. The CDR3 spells CASSIGATLNTEAFF. The CDR3 DNA follows: TGTGCCAGTAGTATAGGGGCCACTCTGAACACTGAAGCTTTCTTT.